This T cell receptor (beta chain) was identified in a study of cytotoxic CD8 clonotypes in ibrutinib-treated CLL. Study context: Response sampling occurred after a median about 12 months of treatment (range 6 to 36).

As regards this clone: Its antigen is not identified.

The CDR3 loop spans 16 amino acids. Deletions cut 0 bases from V and 0 bases from J, with 13 bases between. Germline CDR1 and CDR2: SGHDT and YYEEEE. Some clones are missing from TCRdb's copy, which holds only in-frame ones; the method was immunoSEQ multiplex PCR. The sample contains fewer than 300,000 clones, approximately 79% of which appear only once. Findings and limits, study-wide: Patients showed higher baseline clonality than age-matched healthy donors, and it tracked circulating CD8+ T-cell counts.

The specimen was PBMCs, collected at disease progression, from a patient treated with ibrutinib. This sequence originates from a human donor with chronic lymphocytic leukemia. The chain has TRBV5-6 and TRBJ2-7; D call uncertain. CDR3 amino acids: CASSLDIGRFSYEQYF. The CDR3 nucleotides read TGTGCCAGCAGCTTGGACATCGGGCGTTTCTCCTACGAGCAGTACTTC.